The clone carrying this T cell receptor (beta chain) was picked up many times. This entry belongs to a study of identical twins. Healthy Caucasians alone served as donors. Via MiXCR, TCRdb re-called the 5' RACE reads, giving one row per CDR3 protein. The sample carries just under 650,000 distinct CDR3 sequences, just over 7% recorded once. Germline-derived CDR1 and CDR2 are MNHEY and SMNVEV (reference sequence). This CDR3 has 13 amino acids. The V and J ends lost 4 bases and 6 bases, in that order; junction bases with no gene match: 5. The same sample was also used in a study of yellow fever vaccine responses in identical twins.

This receptor was taken from a woman aged 18-29 years in good health. Sequenced input: PBMCs. The chain couples TRBV27 to TRBJ2-7; 8 bases match TRBD2. CDR3 loop: CASSSGLAGEQYF. The CDR3 DNA follows: TGTGCCAGCAGTTCCGGACTAGCAGGCGAGCAGTACTTC.